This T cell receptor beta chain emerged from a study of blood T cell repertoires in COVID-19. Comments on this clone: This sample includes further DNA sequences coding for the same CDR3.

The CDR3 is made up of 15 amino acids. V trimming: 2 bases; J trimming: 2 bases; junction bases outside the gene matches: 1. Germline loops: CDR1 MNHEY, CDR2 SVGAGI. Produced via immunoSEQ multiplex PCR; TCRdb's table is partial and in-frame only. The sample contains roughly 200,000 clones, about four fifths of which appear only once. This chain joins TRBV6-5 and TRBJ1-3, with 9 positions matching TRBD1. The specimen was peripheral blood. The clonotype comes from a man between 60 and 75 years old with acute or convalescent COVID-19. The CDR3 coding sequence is TGTGCCAGCAGTTACCGGACAGGGGCTGGAAACACCATATATTTT. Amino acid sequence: CASSYRTGAGNTIYF.